The 14 T cell receptor beta chains reported below all come from one sample, sequenced in a study of post-analysis software for immune sequencing data. Study-level points and caveats: Four or five TRBV segments (TRBV5-6, TRBV5-1 and TRBV20-1 among them) occurred more frequently in patients than in controls.

For these TCRs, the target antigens are not known. TCR beta cDNA libraries included unique molecular identifiers. Each CDR3 protein is one row after TCRdb ran MiXCR on the PCR reads. The data contain 800,000 to 950,000 distinct CDR3 sequences, about 53% of them singletons. Source material: blood. All receptors derive from a girl aged 5 to 17 with multiple sclerosis.

As concerns this clonotype: A read error is possible here, since a much larger clone lies one base away. The rearrangement links TRBV5-1 to TRBJ1-6, with 7 bases fitting TRBD1. Per the germline V gene, CDR1 is SGHRS and CDR2 is YFSETQ. CDR3 length equals 16 residues. This CDR3 is CASSLTGAPTNPPLHF. As DNA, the CDR3 is TGCGCCAGCAGCCTTACAGGGGCACCGACTAATCCACCCCTCCACTTT.

The sample holds a few counts of this clonotype. The V and J genes are TRBV9 and TRBJ2-7; 7 bases map to TRBD2. Per germline, CDR1 SGDLS and CDR2 YYNGEE. Trimming removed 0 bases from V and 5 bases from J; junction bases left unmatched: 5. This CDR3 comprises 14 residues. CDR3 sequence reads: CASSVGPGGNEQYF. The CDR3 coding sequence is TGTGCCAGCAGCGTAGGCCCCGGGGGGAACGAGCAGTACTTC.

The J gene is TRBJ1-1, the V gene TRBV9; 9 positions agree with TRBD1. Trimming at V came to 0 bases and at J to 2 bases, leaving 8 bases not matched to a gene. This CDR3 has 17 amino acids. CDR1 is SGDLS and CDR2 is YYNGEE in the germline V gene. CDR3 loop: CASSVGGDRAINTEAFF. CDR3 coding DNA: TGTGCCAGCAGCGTAGGGGGGGACAGGGCCATCAACACTGAAGCTTTCTTT.

This chain links TRBV5-1 with TRBJ2-7, with D perhaps TRBD2 (5 bases). V was trimmed by 4 bases and J by 1 base, leaving 15 bases between them. This CDR3 region has 15 residues. Germline loops: CDR1 SGHRS, CDR2 YFSETQ. The CDR3 region is CASSAGQPGSYEQYF. In DNA, the CDR3 is TGCGCCAGCAGCGCGGGCCAGCCGGGGTCCTACGAGCAGTACTTC.

This clonotype was detected a few times. The junction differs from germline at one of its ends, possibly a read error. V usage is TRBV27 and J usage is TRBJ2-1, with a tentative D call TRBD2 (5 bases). From germline, CDR1 is MNHEY and CDR2 SMNVEV (reference sequence). The CDR3 runs to 14 residues. The CDR3 here is CASSPTTLGNERFF. The DNA for the CDR3 is TGTGCCAGCAGCCCGACTACCCTGGGCAATGAGCGGTTCTTC.

V gene TRBV12-3 or TRBV12-4 combines with J gene TRBJ2-5; 12 bases align to TRBD1. After removal of 5 bases from V and 9 bases from J, the junction contained 7 bases not matched to a gene. The CDR3 runs 14 residues. The CDR3 bases are TGTGCCAGCAGTCCTACGGGACAGGGGGCCCCCCAGTACTTC. It codes for CASSPTGQGAPQYF.

This clonotype was counted only a few times. V and J are TRBV11-2 and TRBJ2-5; D possibly corresponds to TRBD1 (5 bases). The J call is doubtful: the DNA matches TRBJ2-7 better. The CDR3 is made up of 14 amino acids. Germline loops: CDR1 SGHAT, CDR2 FQNNGV. CDR3 nucleotides: TGTGCCAGCAGCTTAGCCAGGGTAACCTACGAGCAGTACTTC. It specifies CASSLARVTYEQYF.

The chain couples TRBV7-2 to TRBJ2-1, with D tentatively TRBD2 (6 bases). Germline V lookup: CDR1 SGHTA, CDR2 FQGNSA. V was cut by 5 bases and J by 2 bases, with 19 bases left in between. The length of the CDR3 is 17 residues. The CDR3 region is CASSDAGQGPPYNEQFF. CDR3 DNA: TGTGCCAGCAGCGATGCGGGGCAGGGCCCCCCCTACAATGAGCAGTTCTTC.

The J gene is TRBJ2-3, the V gene TRBV7-8; D gene unclear. The germline V gene has CDR1 SGHVS and CDR2 FQNEAQ. The CDR3 runs 12 residues. V lost 5 bases and J lost 5, with 8 bases in between. The CDR3 DNA sequence: TGTGCCAGCAGCCCCCAGGTAGATACGCAGTATTTT. Its protein product is CASSPQVDTQYF.

This clonotype was observed a few times. The rearrangement joins TRBV18 to TRBJ2-5, with no clear D. The V gene lost 1 base and the J gene lost 0 bases, with 12 bases spanning the gap. The CDR3 runs to 16 residues. Germline V gene sequence: CDR1 KGHSH, CDR2 LQKENI. DNA for the CDR3: TGTGCCAGCTCACCACGGAACAGCCGGAACCAAGAGACCCAGTACTTC. Translating it yields CASSPRNSRNQETQYF.

This chain links TRBV4-1 with TRBJ2-4; D might be TRBD1 (5 bases). The DNA matches TRBJ2-7 better at its end, which makes the J call doubtful. This CDR3 is 15 amino acids long. Germline CDR1 and CDR2: MGHRA and YSYEKL. The CDR3 sequence: CASSPDQAGQFEQYF. The DNA of the CDR3 is TGCGCCAGCAGCCCAGATCAGGCTGGACAATTCGAGCAGTACTTC.

A remark on this clonotype: Germline is not matched at one junction end, which may reflect a read error. The chain links TRBV7-6 to TRBJ1-3; D not resolved. The CDR3 has 15 amino acids. The germline V gene has CDR1 SGHVS and CDR2 FNYEAQ. CDR3 DNA sequence: TGTGTCAGCAGCCCCGGAAGCGGCTCTGGAAACACCATATATTTT. Protein product: CVSSPGSGSGNTIYF.

The chain uses TRBV2 and TRBJ1-5; D is possibly TRBD1 (5 bases). The CDR3 has 16 residues. The V end lost 6 bases, the J end lost 1 base, and 16 bases lay between the germline ends. Germline-derived CDR1 and CDR2 are SNHLY and FYNNEI. The chain's CDR3 is CASRGVGGRSNQPQHF. The CDR3 DNA follows: TGTGCCAGCAGGGGGGTAGGAGGGAGGAGCAATCAGCCCCAGCATTTT.

The CDR3 nucleotides read TGTGCCAGCAGAGGAAACCTTCCAGAGACCCAGTACTTC. This gives the protein CASRGNLPETQYF. The chain combines TRBV2 with TRBJ2-5; D gene unclear. The CDR3 runs to 13 residues. Germline-derived CDR1 and CDR2 are SNHLY and FYNNEI. V was trimmed by 6 bases and J by 4 bases, leaving 12 bases between them.